The present T cell receptor (beta chain) was sequenced within a study of cytomegalovirus exposure and HLA in healthy donors. Overall study results and limits: For TCR beta chains, V- and J-gene trimming was later linked to a missense DCLRE1C variant.

PCR employed 60 Vbeta and 13 Jbeta primers. Profiling relied on immunoSEQ multiplex PCR, and the TCRdb table lists in-frame clones only, not all of them. The sample data list more than 110,000 clones. Donors in the study were healthy people who gave bone marrow. Turning to this clone: Its antigen is still unknown.

The germline gives CDR1 ENHRY, CDR2 SYGVKD. This CDR3 spans 16 amino acids. V dropped 6 bases and J dropped 6; count of bases not matched to a gene: 7. This sequence joins TRBV10-3 and TRBJ2-1; 14 nucleotides align to TRBD2. Source material: PBMCs. This receptor was taken from a man between 40 and 49 years old in good health and CMV-seronegative. CDR3 sequence reads: CAISPTSGGAGNEQFF. The DNA for the CDR3 is TGTGCCATCAGCCCGACTAGCGGGGGGGCTGGCAATGAGCAGTTCTTC.